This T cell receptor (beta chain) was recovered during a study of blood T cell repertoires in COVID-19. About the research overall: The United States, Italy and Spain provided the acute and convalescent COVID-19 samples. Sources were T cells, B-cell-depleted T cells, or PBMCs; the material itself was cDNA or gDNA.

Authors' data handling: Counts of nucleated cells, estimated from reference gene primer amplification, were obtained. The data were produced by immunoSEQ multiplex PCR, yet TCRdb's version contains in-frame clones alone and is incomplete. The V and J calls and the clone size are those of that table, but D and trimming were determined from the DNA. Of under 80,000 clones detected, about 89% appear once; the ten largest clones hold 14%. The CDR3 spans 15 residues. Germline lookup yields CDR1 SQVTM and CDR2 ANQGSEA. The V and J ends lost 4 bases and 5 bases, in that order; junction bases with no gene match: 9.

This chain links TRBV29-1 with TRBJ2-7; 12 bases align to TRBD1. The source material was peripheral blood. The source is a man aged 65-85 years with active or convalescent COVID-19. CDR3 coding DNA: TGCAGCGTTGCTGCCGGGACAGGGGGCTTCAACGAGCAGTACTTC. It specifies CSVAAGTGGFNEQYF.